The 18 T cell receptor beta chains in this list originate from one sample, sequenced in a study of T-cell reconstitution after alpha-beta-depleted transplantation in children. During its preparation, the TCRbeta library received unique molecular identifiers. TCRdb used MiXCR to reprocess the PCR reads, holding one entry per CDR3 protein. Of 150,000 to 200,000 distinct CDR3 sequences in the sample, approximately 10% were seen once. Here the sequenced sample was PBMCs, taken before TCRalphabeta/CD19-depleted stem cell transplant. These receptors all come from a boy aged 2 to 9 with acute myeloid leukemia, due to receive a stem cell transplant.

This clonotype was counted ten times or more. V and J are TRBV20-1 and TRBJ1-5; D remains ambiguous. Germline lookup yields CDR1 DFQATT and CDR2 SNEGSKA (reference sequence). Trimming stripped 1 base from V and 4 bases from J, with 8 bases between. This CDR3 spans 13 amino acids. CDR3 in DNA: TGCAGTGCTAGAGGGCACGGAAATCAGCCCCAGCATTTT. It codes for CSARGHGNQPQHF.

This clonotype was observed many times. The chain uses TRBV11-2 and TRBJ1-5; the D is unclear. V lost 4 bases and J 4 bases, leaving 5 bases between the germline ends. CDR3 length: 12 residues. The germline CDR1 and CDR2 sequences are SGHAT and FQNNGV. DNA for the CDR3: TGTGCCAGCAGCTCTCGAAATCAGCCCCAGCATTTT. Protein: CASSSRNQPQHF.

The rearrangement joins TRBV11-2 to TRBJ2-1; 7 bases are a match to TRBD2. Germline values: CDR1 SGHAT, CDR2 FQNNGV. With 5 bases clipped from V and 10 bases from J, the junction kept 8 bases outside the gene matches. This CDR3 region has 13 residues. The CDR3 sequence: CASSKSGTREQFF. CDR3 DNA sequence: TGTGCCAGCAGCAAGAGCGGGACGAGAGAGCAGTTCTTC.

In this sample, this clonotype turned up a few times. The V and J genes are TRBV5-1 and TRBJ2-5; TRBD1 matches 8 bases. The CDR3 is made up of 15 amino acids. V was pared by 4 bases and J by 2 bases, with 7 bases of the junction left unmatched. Per the germline V gene, CDR1 is SGHRS and CDR2 is YFSETQ. The DNA of the CDR3 is TGCGCCAGCAGCGATCAGGGGGCTGGACAAGAGACCCAGTACTTC. Translated: CASSDQGAGQETQYF.

This clonotype showed up many times. The junction and the germline gene differ at one end; a read error may be behind it. V is TRBV4-1 and J is TRBJ1-3; TRBD1 is a possible D gene (5 bases). The V gene's germline CDR1 is MGHRA and CDR2 YSYEKL. This CDR3 has 13 amino acids. CDR3 protein: CASSQDRQGGQDF. In DNA form, the CDR3 reads TGCGCCAGCAGCCAAGATCGGCAGGGCGGTCAGGATTTT.

This clonotype appeared many times. The rearrangement joins TRBV5-5 to TRBJ2-5; TRBD1 might be the D (6 bases). The V and J ends lost 7 bases and 7 bases respectively, with 20 bases between them. Germline CDR1 and CDR2: SGHKS and YYEKEE (reference sequence). This CDR3 contains 14 residues. The CDR3 bases are TGTGCCAGCGAGGACAGCTATGCCAAGAGGACCCAGTACTTC. Its translation is CASEDSYAKRTQYF.

This clonotype was seen many times. This chain uses TRBV7-8 with TRBJ2-3; TRBD1 matches at 7 bases. The germline V gene has CDR1 SGHVS and CDR2 FQNEAQ. The V gene end was trimmed by 4 bases and the J gene end by 2 bases; junction bases not matched to a gene: 6. The CDR3 spans 15 residues. CDR3 coding DNA: TGTGCCAGCAGCTCGACAGGGACACTCACAGATACGCAGTATTTT. It is translated as CASSSTGTLTDTQYF.

The table lists this clonotype with many counts. The chain combines TRBV7-9 with TRBJ2-3, with 10 bases lining up with TRBD1. Germline loops: CDR1 SEHNR, CDR2 FQNEAQ (reference sequence). The CDR3 has 15 amino acids. V lost 5 bases and J lost 4; bases outside the gene matches: 6. The CDR3 sequence: CASSRGDRGADTQYF. CDR3 nucleotides: TGTGCCAGCAGCCGAGGGGACAGGGGTGCAGATACGCAGTATTTT.

This clonotype was found many times. The genes are TRBV10-3 and TRBJ1-4; the D gene is possibly TRBD1 (5 bases). Per germline, CDR1 ENHRY and CDR2 SYGVKD. This CDR3 has 13 amino acids. V was pared by 4 bases and J by 8 bases, with 11 bases between. The chain's CDR3 is CAISGGVGEKLFF. For the CDR3, the DNA is TGTGCCATCAGTGGGGGGGTCGGGGAAAAACTGTTTTTT.

This clonotype was observed at least ten times. This chain joins TRBV18 and TRBJ2-6, with D perhaps TRBD1 (6 bases). The CDR3 is 16 amino acids. The V end lost 0 bases, the J end lost 1 base, and 7 bases lay between the germline ends. CDR1 and CDR2 from the germline V gene are KGHSH and LQKENI. CDR3 residues: CASSPPTGSGANVLTF. CDR3 nucleotide sequence: TGTGCCAGCTCACCACCCACAGGGTCTGGGGCCAACGTCCTGACTTTC.

In this sample, this clonotype turned up many times. V gene TRBV10-3 combines with J gene TRBJ2-7, with 9 bases that match TRBD1. Germline V gene data show CDR1 as ENHRY and CDR2 as SYGVKD. With V trimmed by 3 bases and J by 3 bases, 6 bases remained unmatched. The CDR3 consists of 15 residues. The CDR3 coding sequence is TGTGCCATCAGTGAATTGGACAGGGGAGTCTACGAGCAGTACTTC. Translation gives CAISELDRGVYEQYF.

The V call is TRBV19, the J call TRBJ2-6; TRBD1 might be the D (6 bases). CDR1 LNHDA and CDR2 SQIVND come from the germline V gene (reference sequence). This CDR3 spans 19 amino acids. V lost 1 base to trimming and J lost 1 base, with 17 bases between them. CDR3 DNA sequence: TGTGCCAGTAGTATAGTGAGGTACAGGGCCGCTTCTGGGGCCAACGTCCTGACTTTC. Translation: CASSIVRYRAASGANVLTF. Looking up the rest from reference TRBV19 and TRBJ2-6 gives the full variable domain: DGGITQSPKYLFRKEGQNVTLSCEQNLNHDAMYWYRQDPGQGLRLIYYSQIVNDFQKGDIAEGYSVSREKKESFPLTVTSAQKNPTAFYLCASSIVRYRAASGANVLTFGAGSRLTVL.

This clonotype was picked up many times. This chain uses TRBV5-6 with TRBJ2-5; D gene unclear. V was cut by 3 bases and J by 0 bases, with 6 bases left in between. Germline values: CDR1 SGHDT, CDR2 YYEEEE. The CDR3 totals 13 residues. The CDR3 loop is CASSSWYQETQYF. Written as DNA, the CDR3 is TGTGCCAGCAGCTCTTGGTACCAAGAGACCCAGTACTTC.

This clonotype was seen at least ten times. The J gene is TRBJ2-7, the V gene TRBV25-1, with a tentative D call TRBD1 (6 bases). This CDR3 is built from 13 residues. Trimming pared 5 bases from V and 6 bases from J, leaving 14 bases between. Germline assignment: CDR1 MGHDK and CDR2 SYGVNS. Here the CDR3 DNA reads TGTGCCAGCAGTTTATTATCGACAGGCGAGCAGTACTTC. It yields the protein CASSLLSTGEQYF.

This clonotype was picked up many times. The rearrangement links TRBV12-3 or TRBV12-4 to TRBJ1-2; a possible D gene is TRBD1 (5 bases). This CDR3 has 16 amino acids. The ends were cut back, 6 bases at V and 4 bases at J, with 21 bases in the middle. The CDR3 here is CASSPSRPLGGYGYTF. The CDR3, as DNA: TGTGCCAGCAGCCCGTCCCGACCGTTGGGGGGCTATGGCTACACCTTC.

The sample holds many counts of this clonotype. The chain has TRBV5-1 and TRBJ1-1; D gene ambiguous. The CDR3 consists of 13 residues. V shed 4 bases and J shed 3 bases, with 10 bases lying between them. CDR1 SGHRS and CDR2 YFSETQ come from the germline V gene. In DNA form, the CDR3 reads TGCGCCAGCAGCGCGGACCGTTACACTGAAGCTTTCTTT. This gives the protein CASSADRYTEAFF.

This clonotype has only one observation. This could be a read error, since a much larger clone is one nucleotide away. The chain employs TRBV27 and TRBJ2-3; 7 bases match TRBD1. Germline V lookup: CDR1 MNHEY, CDR2 SMNVEV (reference sequence). CDR3 length: 16 amino acids. CDR3 nucleotide sequence: TGTTCCAGCAGTTCTCGGGACAGTCGGTTCGTCTATACGCAGTATTTT. It codes for CSSSSRDSRFVYTQYF.

This clonotype was counted at least ten times. The rearrangement links TRBV20-1 to TRBJ2-1; possible D gene TRBD2, 6 bases. Trimming took off 0 bases at V and 3 bases at J, with 12 bases between the two ends. The CDR3 length is 15 residues. Germline V gives CDR1 DFQATT, CDR2 SNEGSKA (reference sequence). As DNA, the CDR3 is TGCAGTGCTAGAGATAAGCGGGTATACTACAATGAGCAGTTCTTC. It yields the protein CSARDKRVYYNEQFF.